What follows describes a single TCR beta chain. Its binding antigen is unknown. Base quality data are lacking; no much larger clone is found one base away. The germline V gene encodes CDR1 LGHDT and CDR2 YNNKEL (reference sequence). V trim: 1 base; J trim: 2 bases; unmatched bases: 3. Including the terminal cysteine and phenylalanine, the CDR3 comprises 16 residues. CDR3 DNA only is kept here, 48 bases in frame from base 1. This record comes from a study of T cell responses to AZD1222 COVID-19 vaccine (dated by TCRdb to the early 2020s). In terms of the full investigation: A total of 233 trial participants underwent TCR sequencing, of whom 200 to 220 received two doses of AZD1222 and around 26 received two doses of the MenACWY control vaccine. Trial participants were enrolled by age into subgroups of 18-55, 56-69 and 70-plus years, and 148, 28 and 57 TCR-sequenced participants, respectively, were included in these subgroups. Broad study findings and their caveats: No day 14 peak-response samples were available, so repertoires were characterized only after the peak T cell response. Spike-specific TCR breadth and depth rose significantly after two AZD1222 doses compared with day 0 and with MenACWY recipients. The 56-69-year group was small, and its depth increase did not reach significance, likely because of low power. CD4 TCRs associated with the vaccine covered the entire spike protein, and the dominant responses were in regions 160-218 and 743-854. Nearly half of unique spike-specific TCRs reportedly recognized epitopes outside regions mutated in the B.1.351 and B.1.1.7 variants. Participants were mostly white British and included more females than males, and it was suggested by the authors that clonal diversity may have been underestimated. Conclusions about previously exposed vaccinees were limited because only six AZD1222 recipients were SARS-CoV-2 seropositive at baseline.

The CDR3 regions of human TCRbeta chains were analyzed by immunosequencing. Regarding the original processing steps: TCRs in the repertoires were compared against a reference library of SARS-CoV-2-specific TCRs that had been generated with the MIRA antigen-specificity platform. Breadth meant the fraction of unique TCRs that were SARS-CoV-2-associated, whereas depth meant the fraction of total T cells that were SARS-CoV-2-associated. Using the MIRA data, each spike-specific TCR was assigned both to the spike region to which the TCR was reactive and to a CD4 or CD8 class. Log10-transformed breadth and depth values were compared by one-way ANOVA with Sidak's multiple comparisons tests. TCRdb obtained this table from immuneACCESS and retained in-frame rearrangements with V and J assigned. These tables miss some clones; where compared with another copy, unresolved V genes account for less than half of the shortfall, and the remainder is unexplained. The V and J calls and the clone size are those of that table, but D and trimming were determined from the DNA. Present in this sample are under 200,000 clones, around 90% of which were seen just once. Approximately 1.2% of the sample lies in the top ten.

In the paper's terms, the time point label means: about 28 days (+/-7) after the second vaccine dose. AZD1222 recipients given second doses at about 4 weeks or at about 12 weeks were pooled, since spike-specific TCR depth and breadth were not found to differ between the two schedules. Samples from vaccinated people were obtained from the UK trials COV001 and COV002, which included a single-blind randomized controlled phase 2/3 trial of AZD1222 (ChAdOx1 nCoV-19) in healthy adults. For TCRbeta chain sequencing, PBMC samples were collected from trial participants at day 0 and at day 28 after the second dose.

The V gene is TRBV3-1 (or the pseudogene TRBV3-2) and the J gene is TRBJ2-5; the central 11 bases match TRBD2. Sequencing used peripheral blood, obtained 28 days after the second AZD1222 dose. The source is an adult who received the AZD1222 COVID-19 vaccine. Read as DNA, the sequence is TGTGCCAGCAGCCAAGCCCTAGCGGGGGGACAAGAGACCCAGTACTTC. Translated, this is CASSQALAGGQETQYF.